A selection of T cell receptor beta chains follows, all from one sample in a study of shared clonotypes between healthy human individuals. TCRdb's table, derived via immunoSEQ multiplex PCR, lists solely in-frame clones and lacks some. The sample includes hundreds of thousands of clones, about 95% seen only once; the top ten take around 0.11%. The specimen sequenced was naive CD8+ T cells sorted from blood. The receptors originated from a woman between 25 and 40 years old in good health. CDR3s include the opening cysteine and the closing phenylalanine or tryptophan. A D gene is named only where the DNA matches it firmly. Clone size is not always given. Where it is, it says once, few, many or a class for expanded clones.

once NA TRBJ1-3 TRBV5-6 CASSFTGNSGNTIYF TGTGCCAGCAGCTTTACGGGGAACTCTGGAAACACCATATATTTT
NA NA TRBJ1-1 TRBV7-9 CASSLGPIEAFF TGTGCCAGCAGCTTGGGCCCCATTGAAGCTTTCTTT
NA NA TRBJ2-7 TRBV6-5 CASSPLQFDEQYF TGTGCCAGCAGCCCCCTTCAATTTGACGAGCAGTACTTC
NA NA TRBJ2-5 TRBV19 CASSIETDGQETQYF TGTGCCAGTAGTATAGAGACGGACGGCCAAGAGACCCAGTACTTC
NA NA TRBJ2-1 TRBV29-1 CSVETWEARGYNEQFF TGCAGCGTTGAAACGTGGGAAGCCCGGGGTTACAATGAGCAGTTCTTC
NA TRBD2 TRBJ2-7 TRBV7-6 CASSPLAGSYEQYF TGTGCCAGCAGTCCTCTAGCGGGAAGCTACGAGCAGTACTTC
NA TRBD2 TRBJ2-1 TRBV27 CASSFRLAGGNEQFF TGTGCCAGCAGTTTCCGACTAGCGGGAGGAAATGAGCAGTTCTTC
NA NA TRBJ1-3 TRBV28 CASSYVRGATGNTIYF TGTGCCAGCAGTTACGTCCGGGGCGCGACTGGAAACACCATATATTTT
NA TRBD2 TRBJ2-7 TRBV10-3 CAISDGTSAYEQYF TGTGCCATCAGTGATGGGACTAGCGCCTACGAGCAGTACTTC
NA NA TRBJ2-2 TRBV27 CASSLSPGTNTGELFF TGTGCCAGCAGTTTATCGCCGGGGACGAACACCGGGGAGCTGTTTTTT
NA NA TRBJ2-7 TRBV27 CASSPSGPISYEQYF TGTGCCAGCAGTCCCAGCGGGCCCATCTCCTACGAGCAGTACTTC
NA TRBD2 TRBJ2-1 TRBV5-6 CASSLASGGPSYNEQFF TGTGCCAGCAGCTTGGCCTCGGGAGGGCCATCCTACAATGAGCAGTTCTTC
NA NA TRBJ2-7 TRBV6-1 CAINSRRSSSYEQYF TGTGCCATAAATTCGAGGCGGTCTAGCTCCTACGAGCAGTACTTC